The 13 T cell receptor beta chains presented below share a single source sample, sequenced in a study of blood T cells in healthy people across ages. Primers used in a second PCR of about 7 to 11 cycles were a sample-barcoded 5' primer and a J-beta primer mix. From the 5' RACE reads, TCRdb called clonotypes with MiXCR, one entry per CDR3 protein. The sample contains approximately 730,000 distinct CDR3 sequences, 40% to 45% of which appear only once. The sample consisted of blood. Receptors originate from a woman aged 60-70 years in good health.

This clonotype was picked up many times. The chain joins TRBV6-6 to TRBJ1-2, with 9 bases matching TRBD1. This CDR3 has 15 amino acids. With 3 bases clipped from V and 6 bases from J, the junction kept 8 bases outside the gene matches. Germline CDR1 and CDR2: MNHNY and SVGAGI (reference sequence). Here the CDR3 reads CASSYRDRVSDGYTF. The CDR3 coding sequence is TGTGCCAGCAGTTATCGGGACAGGGTTTCGGATGGCTACACCTTC.

V and J are TRBV7-9 and TRBJ2-1; 11 nucleotides align to TRBD2. Germline V CDR1 and CDR2: SEHNR, FQNEAQ (reference sequence). V was clipped by 1 base and J by 7 bases; unmatched bases: 3. The CDR3 length is 15 residues. CDR3: CASSLVTSGRNEQFF. The CDR3 DNA reads TGTGCCAGCAGCTTAGTCACTAGCGGGAGAAATGAGCAGTTCTTC.

V is TRBV20-1 and J is TRBJ2-5; 11 nucleotides match TRBD2. Germline CDR1 is DFQATT and CDR2 is SNEGSKA (reference sequence). The CDR3 totals 15 residues. With V trimmed by 2 bases and J by 5 bases, 7 bases remained unmatched. CDR3 nucleotide sequence: TGCAGTGCTAGATCGACTAGCGGGATTATGGAGACCCAGTACTTC. Residues: CSARSTSGIMETQYF.

This clonotype has only a few counts. The gene calls are TRBV5-6 and TRBJ2-4; 14 nucleotides match TRBD2. V shed 4 bases, J shed 11 bases, and the junction held 5 bases outside the gene matches. This CDR3 has 14 amino acids. Germline V lookup: CDR1 SGHDT, CDR2 YYEEEE. The CDR3 DNA reads TGTGCCAGCAGCGAGGGACTAGCGGGAGATCTTCAGTACTTC. Amino acids: CASSEGLAGDLQYF.

In its sample, this clonotype was seen many times. V gene TRBV20-1 combines with J gene TRBJ2-6; D unclear. Germline assignment: CDR1 DFQATT and CDR2 SNEGSKA (reference sequence). The CDR3 is 15 residues long. Trimming cost V 1 base and J 0 bases, with 7 bases left between them. The CDR3, as DNA: TGCAGTGCTAGAGGGCAGGTCTCTGGGGCCAACGTCCTGACTTTC. This gives the protein CSARGQVSGANVLTF.

The J gene is TRBJ2-5, the V gene TRBV7-2; possible D gene TRBD1, 5 bases. CDR1 SGHTA and CDR2 FQGNSA come from the germline V gene. The CDR3 is 14 amino acids. The V and J ends lost 4 bases and 4 bases respectively, with 13 bases between them. CDR3 sequence (DNA): TGTGCCAGCAGCTCCAGGGTCGGTGGAGAGACCCAGTACTTC. Encoded protein: CASSSRVGGETQYF.

As to this clonotype: This may arise from a read error, as a much more abundant clone is one base away. The gene calls are TRBV3-1 and TRBJ2-3; D unclear. The V and J ends lost 0 bases and 8 bases respectively, with 3 bases between them. The germline gives CDR1 LGHDT, CDR2 YNNKEL (reference sequence). The CDR3 extends over 11 amino acids. CDR3 loop: CASSQECTQYF. CDR3 sequence (DNA): TGTGCCAGCAGCCAAGAGTGTACGCAGTATTTT.

The chain uses TRBV20-1 and TRBJ1-2; D is unresolved. Germline lookup yields CDR1 DFQATT and CDR2 SNEGSKA (reference sequence). The V end lost 1 base, the J end lost 0 bases, and 12 bases lay between the germline ends. The CDR3 has 15 residues. The CDR3 is CSARAPEYPNYGYTF. The DNA of the CDR3 is TGCAGTGCTAGAGCCCCCGAATATCCTAACTATGGCTACACCTTC.

The rearrangement uses TRBV2 and TRBJ2-3, with 9 bases fitting TRBD2. V trimming: 5 bases; J trimming: 4 bases; junction bases outside the gene matches: 10. CDR3 length: 16 amino acids. Germline V CDR1 and CDR2: SNHLY, FYNNEI. CDR3 nucleotide sequence: TGTGCCAGCAGTCGACAAGCGGGAGGAACCGCAGATACGCAGTATTTT. Translating it yields CASSRQAGGTADTQYF.

The CDR3 reads CSAFSPGTVGQPQHF. The CDR3 DNA is TGCAGTGCTTTCTCCCCCGGGACAGTGGGACAGCCCCAGCATTTT. The V and J genes are TRBV20-1 and TRBJ1-5; 7 bases align to TRBD1. The V and J ends lost 5 bases and 7 bases, in that order; junction bases with no gene match: 14. Germline V gene lookup returns CDR1 DFQATT and CDR2 SNEGSKA (reference sequence). This CDR3 spans 15 amino acids.

The V gene is TRBV3-1, the J gene TRBJ2-5, with 8 bases identical to TRBD1. Matching the DNA end better, TRBJ2-7 makes the J call doubtful. Germline values: CDR1 LGHDT, CDR2 YNNKEL (reference sequence). The CDR3 spans 14 residues. The CDR3 DNA is TGTGCCAGCAGCCAAGGGGACAGGACCTACGAGCAGTACTTC. Translated, it gives CASSQGDRTYEQYF.

This chain connects TRBV7-2 to TRBJ2-3; unclear D gene. From germline, CDR1 is SGHTA and CDR2 FQGNSA. Between the trimmed V and J ends, which lost 4 bases and 3 bases, there was a span of 11 bases. The length of the CDR3 is 14 residues. The CDR3 coding sequence is TGTGCCAGCAGCTCGTACTCGAATACAGATACGCAGTATTTT. Protein product: CASSSYSNTDTQYF.

This rearrangement joins TRBV29-1 to TRBJ1-1; D gene unclear. Trimming pared 8 bases from V and 1 base from J, leaving 8 bases between. The CDR3 extends over 11 amino acids. Germline values: CDR1 SQVTM, CDR2 ANQGSEA. This CDR3 reads CSSWENTEAFF. The CDR3 DNA reads as TGCAGCTCTTGGGAGAACACTGAAGCTTTCTTT.